This T cell receptor (beta chain) came from a study of spatial heterogeneity in lung cancer (dated by TCRdb to about 2019). Regarding the study in general: Beta-chain transcripts were consistently detected in greater numbers than alpha-chain transcripts, which likely reflects a higher abundance of beta-chain transcripts. In the raw uncorrected reads, each unique combination of TCR and UMI appeared more than ten times on average. The study quantitatively compared TCR alpha and beta repertoires across multiple tumor regions, matched nontumor lung and blood in non-small cell lung cancer. TCR repertoire features were related to nonsynonymous mutation counts determined by whole-exome sequencing of tumor tissue. Both alpha and beta chains were TCR-sequenced in samples taken at surgery, namely 220 tumor regions, roughly 64 matched nontumor lung samples and 55 to 60 PBMC samples.

The sample's time point, from its label and the paper: sample taken at primary tumor resection. Samples were obtained from 72 patients with early-stage, untreated non-small cell lung cancer from the lung TRACERx cohort. Without any cell sorting, TCR sequencing was performed on whole RNA extracted either from tumor and nontumor lung tissue or from cryopreserved PBMC samples. Patients were selected for TCR sequencing only if sufficient RNA was available from at least two tumor regions. This clonotype was observed a handful of times. The specificity of this receptor is unknown. Qualities for individual bases were not recorded, and no much larger clone is one base off. Receptor libraries were prepared by 5' RACE. The data were produced on a NextSeq 500. In the TCR library protocol, a unique molecular identifier was attached to each TCR cDNA molecule so that PCR and sequencing errors could be corrected. The study's own analysis went as follows. TCR identification, UMI-based error correction and CDR3 extraction were performed with Decombinator tools. TCRs above a frequency of 2 per 1,000, corresponding to the top 1% of the tumor frequency distribution, were defined as expanded. Each repertoire was subsampled 100 times to 5,000 TCRs, after which Renyi diversity was computed with the R vegan package. CDR3 similarity networks were built from amino acid triplet string-kernel similarity, connecting CDR3s with pairwise similarity above 0.82. The public reads were reprocessed in TCRdb via fastp at Q25 and MiXCR, keeping in-frame beta chains. Rows matching on CDR3 protein sequence are summarized as one entry with the most common DNA and genes. V and J calls and clone size were set by TCRdb, not the authors. The sample records roughly 80,000 distinct CDR3 sequences, 8% of which are singletons. Of the sample, roughly 6.4% falls within the top ten clones.

The investigation overall reported the following: Ubiquitous expanded tumor TCRs were detected in blood more often at tumor resection than at routine follow-up. Additional single-cell paired TCR alpha and beta sequencing was considered necessary to confirm, at a functional level, the hypothesis that regional TCRs recognize regional mutations.

The sequences come from PBMCs, collected at surgery. The origin of this receptor is a male donor with early-stage non-small cell lung cancer.

The DNA is TGTGCCAGCAGGGATAAAGGGACCGGGGAGCTGTTTTTT. Its translation reads: CASRDKGTGELFF. This receptor chain uses TRBV6-5 and TRBJ2-2; there is no confident call for the D gene. From its cysteine to its phenylalanine, the CDR3 spans 13 amino acids. Just the 39-base CDR3 DNA is kept, in frame starting at base 1. A distance of 10 bases separates the germline ends of V and J, which lose 6 bases and 5 bases respectively. CDR1 and CDR2 were assigned from the germline V gene as MNHEY and SVGAGI.